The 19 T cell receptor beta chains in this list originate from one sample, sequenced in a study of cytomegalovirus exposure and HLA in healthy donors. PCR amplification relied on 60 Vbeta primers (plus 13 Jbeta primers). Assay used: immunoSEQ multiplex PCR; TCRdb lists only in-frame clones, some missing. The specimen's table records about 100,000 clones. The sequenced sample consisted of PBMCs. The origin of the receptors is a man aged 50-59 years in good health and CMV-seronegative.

CDR3 loop: CASSRTALSGNTIYF. CDR3 nucleotide sequence: TGTGCCAGCAGCAGGACAGCCCTCTCTGGAAACACCATATATTTT. The chain has TRBV9 and TRBJ1-3; possibly TRBD1 for D (6 bases). CDR3 length equals 15 residues. Trimming removed 4 bases from V and 0 bases from J, with 11 bases in between. Germline CDR1 and CDR2: SGDLS and YYNGEE.

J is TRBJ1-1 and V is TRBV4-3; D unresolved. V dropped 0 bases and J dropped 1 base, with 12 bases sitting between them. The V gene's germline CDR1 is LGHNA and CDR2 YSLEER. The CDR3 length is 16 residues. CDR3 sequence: CASSQDLRQENTEAFF. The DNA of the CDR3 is TGCGCCAGCAGCCAAGATCTACGGCAGGAGAACACTGAAGCTTTCTTT.

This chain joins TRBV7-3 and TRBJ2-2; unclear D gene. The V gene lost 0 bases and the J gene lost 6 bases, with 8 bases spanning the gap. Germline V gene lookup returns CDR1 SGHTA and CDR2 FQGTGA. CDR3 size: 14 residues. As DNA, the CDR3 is TGTGCCAGCAGCTTAACTTTCCCCTCCGGGGAGCTGTTTTTT. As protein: CASSLTFPSGELFF.

In DNA, the CDR3 is TGTGCCAGTTCCGGACAGCTTTACACAGATACGCAGTATTTT. Protein product: CASSGQLYTDTQYF. The V call is TRBV19, the J call TRBJ2-3, with D possibly matching TRBD1 (6 bases). Germline loops: CDR1 LNHDA, CDR2 SQIVND (reference sequence). This CDR3 is 14 amino acids long. Trimming left V 8 bases short and J 2 bases short, with 14 bases between.

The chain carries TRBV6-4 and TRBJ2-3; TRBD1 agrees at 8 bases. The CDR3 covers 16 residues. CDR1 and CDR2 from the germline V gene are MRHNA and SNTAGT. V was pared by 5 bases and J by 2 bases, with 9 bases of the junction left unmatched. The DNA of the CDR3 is TGTGCCAGCAGTCGAGAAGGACAGGGCTACACAGATACGCAGTATTTT. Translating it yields CASSREGQGYTDTQYF.

The CDR3 reads CASSLQGNENTEAFF. As DNA, the CDR3 is TGTGCCAGCAGTCTACAGGGGAACGAGAACACTGAAGCTTTCTTT. J is TRBJ1-1 and V is TRBV2; TRBD1 agrees at 7 bases. V was pared by 5 bases and J by 1 base, with 7 bases of the junction left unmatched. Germline V gene data show CDR1 as SNHLY and CDR2 as FYNNEI. The CDR3 consists of 15 residues.

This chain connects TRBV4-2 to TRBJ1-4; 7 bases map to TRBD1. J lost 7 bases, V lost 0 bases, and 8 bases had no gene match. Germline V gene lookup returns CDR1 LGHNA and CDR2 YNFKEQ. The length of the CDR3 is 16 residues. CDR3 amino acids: CASSQDPETGTEKLFF. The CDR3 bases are TGTGCCAGCAGCCAAGATCCAGAGACAGGGACTGAAAAACTGTTTTTT.

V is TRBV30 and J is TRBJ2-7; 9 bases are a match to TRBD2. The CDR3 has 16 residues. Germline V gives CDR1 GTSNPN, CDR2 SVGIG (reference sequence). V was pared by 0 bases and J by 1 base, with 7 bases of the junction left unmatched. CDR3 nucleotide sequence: TGTGCCTGGAGTGTCGGGGGTAGCGGGAGTTCCTACGAGCAGTACTTC. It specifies CAWSVGGSGSSYEQYF.

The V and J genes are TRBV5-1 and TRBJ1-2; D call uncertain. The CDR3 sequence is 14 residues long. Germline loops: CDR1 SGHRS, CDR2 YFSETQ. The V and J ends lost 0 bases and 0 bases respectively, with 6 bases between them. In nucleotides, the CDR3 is TGCGCCAGCAGCTTGGGTAGTTCTAACTATGGCTACACCTTC. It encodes CASSLGSSNYGYTF.

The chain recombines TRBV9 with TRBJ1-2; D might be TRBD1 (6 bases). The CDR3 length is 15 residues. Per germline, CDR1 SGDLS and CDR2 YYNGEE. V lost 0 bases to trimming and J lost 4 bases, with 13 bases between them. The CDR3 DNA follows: TGTGCCAGCAGCGTAGCCCCAGGGGCTAGCTATGGCTACACCTTC. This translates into CASSVAPGASYGYTF.

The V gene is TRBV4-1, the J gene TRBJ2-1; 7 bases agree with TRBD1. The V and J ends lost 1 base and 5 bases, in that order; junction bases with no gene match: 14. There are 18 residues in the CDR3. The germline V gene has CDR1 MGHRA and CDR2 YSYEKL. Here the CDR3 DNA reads TGCGCCAGCAGCCAAGTTCTTGGGAACAGGGGACGCGACAATGAGCAGTTCTTC. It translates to CASSQVLGNRGRDNEQFF.

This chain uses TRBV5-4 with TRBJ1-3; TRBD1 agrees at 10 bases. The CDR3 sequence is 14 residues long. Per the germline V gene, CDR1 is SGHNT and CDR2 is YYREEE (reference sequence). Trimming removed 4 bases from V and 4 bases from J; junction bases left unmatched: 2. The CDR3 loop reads CASSRQGAGNTIYF. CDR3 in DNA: TGTGCCAGCAGCCGACAGGGGGCGGGAAACACCATATATTTT. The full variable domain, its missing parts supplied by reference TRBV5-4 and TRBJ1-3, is ETGVTQSPTHLIKTRGQQVTLRCSSQSGHNTVSWYQQALGQGPQFIFQYYREEENGRGNFPPRFSGLQFPNYSSELNVNALELDDSALYLCASSRQGAGNTIYFGEGSWLTVV.

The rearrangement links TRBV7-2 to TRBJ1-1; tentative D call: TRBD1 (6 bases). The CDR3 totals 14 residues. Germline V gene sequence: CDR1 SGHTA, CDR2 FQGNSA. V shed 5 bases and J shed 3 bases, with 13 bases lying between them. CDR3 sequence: CASSLISGDTEAFF. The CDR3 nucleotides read TGTGCCAGCAGCCTTATTTCAGGGGACACTGAAGCTTTCTTT.

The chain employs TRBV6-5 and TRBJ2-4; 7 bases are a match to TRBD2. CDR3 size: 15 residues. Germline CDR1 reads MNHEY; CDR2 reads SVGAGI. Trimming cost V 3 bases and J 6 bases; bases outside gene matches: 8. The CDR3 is CASSYRGGTTNIQYF. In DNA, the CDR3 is TGTGCCAGCAGTTATCGCGGGGGTACCACAAACATTCAGTACTTC.

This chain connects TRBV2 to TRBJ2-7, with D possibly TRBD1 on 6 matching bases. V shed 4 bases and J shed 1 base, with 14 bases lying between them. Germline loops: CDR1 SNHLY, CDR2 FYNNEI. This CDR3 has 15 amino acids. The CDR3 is CASSGQDLGSYEQYF. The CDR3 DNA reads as TGTGCCAGCAGTGGACAGGACTTAGGTTCCTACGAGCAGTACTTC. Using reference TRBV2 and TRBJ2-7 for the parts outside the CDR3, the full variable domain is EPEVTQTPSHQVTQMGQEVILRCVPISNHLYFYWYRQILGQKVEFLVSFYNNEISEKSEIFDDQFSVERPDGSNFTLKIRSTKLEDSAMYFCASSGQDLGSYEQYFGPGTRLTVT.

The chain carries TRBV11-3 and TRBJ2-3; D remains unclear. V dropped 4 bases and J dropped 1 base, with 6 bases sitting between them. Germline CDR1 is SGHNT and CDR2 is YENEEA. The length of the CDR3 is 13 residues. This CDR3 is CASSSPGTDTQYF. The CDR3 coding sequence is TGTGCCAGCAGCTCACCGGGCACAGATACGCAGTATTTT.

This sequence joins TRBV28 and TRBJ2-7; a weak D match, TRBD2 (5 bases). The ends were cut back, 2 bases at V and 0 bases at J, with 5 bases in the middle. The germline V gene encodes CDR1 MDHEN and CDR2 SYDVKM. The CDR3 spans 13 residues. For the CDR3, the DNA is TGTGCCAGCAGTTTAGGGAGCTCCTACGAGCAGTACTTC. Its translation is CASSLGSSYEQYF.

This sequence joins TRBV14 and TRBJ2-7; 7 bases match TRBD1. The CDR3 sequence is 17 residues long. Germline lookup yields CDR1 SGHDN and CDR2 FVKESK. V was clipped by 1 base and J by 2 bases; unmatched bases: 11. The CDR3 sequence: CASSQGILRDSAYEQYF. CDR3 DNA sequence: TGTGCCAGCAGCCAAGGAATTCTACGGGACAGCGCCTACGAGCAGTACTTC.

CDR3 in DNA: TGTGCCAGCAGTCTCCGGGACAGGCACTACGAGCAGTACTTC. As protein: CASSLRDRHYEQYF. V usage is TRBV2 and J usage is TRBJ2-7, with 8 bases fitting TRBD1. V lost 5 bases to trimming and J lost 3 bases; unmatched junction nucleotides: 6. Looked up from germline, CDR1 is SNHLY and CDR2 is FYNNEI. The CDR3 contains 14 residues.